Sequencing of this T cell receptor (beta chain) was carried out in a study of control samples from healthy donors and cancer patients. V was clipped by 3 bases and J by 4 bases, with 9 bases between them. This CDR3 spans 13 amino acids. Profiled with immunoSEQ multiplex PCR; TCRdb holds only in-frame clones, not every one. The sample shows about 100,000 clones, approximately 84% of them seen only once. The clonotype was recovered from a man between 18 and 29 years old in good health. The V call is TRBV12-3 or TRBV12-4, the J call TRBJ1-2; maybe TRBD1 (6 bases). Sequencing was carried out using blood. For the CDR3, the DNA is TGTGCCAGCAGTTTCGGACAGCTCTATGGCTACACCTTC. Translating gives CASSFGQLYGYTF.